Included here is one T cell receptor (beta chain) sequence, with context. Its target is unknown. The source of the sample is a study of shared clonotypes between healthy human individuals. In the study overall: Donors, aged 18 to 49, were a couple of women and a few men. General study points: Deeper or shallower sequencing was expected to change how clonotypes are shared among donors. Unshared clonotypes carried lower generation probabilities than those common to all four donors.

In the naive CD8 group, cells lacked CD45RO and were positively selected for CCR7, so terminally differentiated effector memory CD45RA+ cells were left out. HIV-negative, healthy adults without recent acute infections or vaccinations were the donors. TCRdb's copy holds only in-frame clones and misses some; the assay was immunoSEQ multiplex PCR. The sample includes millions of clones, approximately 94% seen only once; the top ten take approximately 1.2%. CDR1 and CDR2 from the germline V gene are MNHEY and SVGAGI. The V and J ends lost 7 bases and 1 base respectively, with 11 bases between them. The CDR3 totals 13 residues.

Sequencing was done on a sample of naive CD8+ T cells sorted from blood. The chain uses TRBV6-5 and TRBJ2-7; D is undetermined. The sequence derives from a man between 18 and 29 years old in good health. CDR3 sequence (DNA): TGTGCCAGCAAAGCGACATCGTCCTACGAGCAGTACTTC. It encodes CASKATSSYEQYF.